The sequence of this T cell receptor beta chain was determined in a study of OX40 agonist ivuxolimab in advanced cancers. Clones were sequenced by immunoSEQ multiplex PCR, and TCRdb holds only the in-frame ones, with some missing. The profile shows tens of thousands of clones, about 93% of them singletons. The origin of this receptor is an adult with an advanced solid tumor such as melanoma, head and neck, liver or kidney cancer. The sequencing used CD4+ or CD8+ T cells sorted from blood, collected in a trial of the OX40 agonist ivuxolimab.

The CDR3 DNA reads as TGTGCCAGCAGCTTAGAAGGTACCCCCGGGAAGCAGTACTTC. Translation gives CASSLEGTPGKQYF. This chain joins TRBV11-2 and TRBJ2-7; D perhaps matches TRBD2 (5 bases). The CDR3 is 14 residues long. CDR1 and CDR2 (germline): SGHAT, FQNNGV. The V gene lost 0 bases and the J gene lost 8 bases, with 14 bases spanning the gap.